This T cell receptor (beta chain) was identified in a study of metastatic and nonmetastatic thyroid tumors. This clone is medium-sized within its sample. Ahead of thyroid surgery, no patient had received treatment of any kind. This CDR3 comprises 13 residues. Per germline, CDR1 MNHEY and CDR2 SVGEGT. With 6 bases removed from V and 4 bases from J, the gap between germline ends came to 12 bases. With MiXCR, TCRdb reprocessed the PCR reads. Of roughly 12,000 clones listed, 31% are singletons. This rearrangement joins TRBV6-2 or TRBV6-3 to TRBJ2-5; D might be TRBD1 or TRBD2, each matching 5 bases. The specimen was tumor tissue. The clonotype comes from a female donor with papillary thyroid cancer or a benign thyroid nodule (not recorded which). Some clones in this sample may be carry-over from other donors' samples. The CDR3 protein is CASRIGGRETQYF. The CDR3 nucleotides are TGTGCCAGCAGGATTGGGGGAAGAGAGACCCAGTACTTC.